The 11 T cell receptor beta chains presented below share a single source sample, sequenced in a study of shared clonotypes between healthy human individuals. The table came from immunoSEQ multiplex PCR; TCRdb's copy has only in-frame clones and leaves some out. The sample lists some 120,000 clones, 68% occurring once. The specimen sequenced was memory CD8+ T cells sorted from blood. Stated subset: CD45RO+ cells pooled with CCR7-negative TemRA cells. Source of these receptors: a woman in her 30s in good health.

The V call is TRBV7-9, the J call TRBJ2-1; a possible D gene is TRBD2 (5 bases). There are 12 residues in the CDR3. From germline, CDR1 is SEHNR and CDR2 FQNEAQ (reference sequence). Trimming cost V 5 bases and J 10 bases, with 12 bases left between them. CDR3 DNA sequence: TGTGCCAGCAGCCCCACTAGTCTGGAGCAGTTCTTC. This gives the protein CASSPTSLEQFF.

V usage is TRBV5-4 and J usage is TRBJ2-6; the D gene is possibly TRBD2 (6 bases). V was cut by 2 bases and J by 1 base, with 16 bases left in between. The CDR3 totals 18 residues. The V gene's germline CDR1 is SGHNT and CDR2 YYREEE (reference sequence). In DNA, the CDR3 is TGTGCCAGCAGCTTAGATGGGGGGACGCCGTCTGGGGCCAACGTCCTGACTTTC. It is translated as CASSLDGGTPSGANVLTF. The full variable domain, rest sourced from reference TRBV5-4 and TRBJ2-6, is ETGVTQSPTHLIKTRGQQVTLRCSSQSGHNTVSWYQQALGQGPQFIFQYYREEENGRGNFPPRFSGLQFPNYSSELNVNALELDDSALYLCASSLDGGTPSGANVLTFGAGSRLTVL.

This clone has only one observation. Compared with germline, one end of the junction differs, possibly owing to a read error. The chain links TRBV5-1 to TRBJ2-3, with a weak D call TRBD1 (5 bases). This CDR3 has 16 amino acids. CDR1 is SGHRS and CDR2 is YFSETQ in the germline V gene. The chain's CDR3 is CASRLGLEIPTDTQYF. Here the CDR3 DNA reads TGCGCCAGCAGATTGGGGCTGGAAATCCCAACAGATACGCAGTATTTT.

The rearrangement joins TRBV6-1 to TRBJ2-1; D gene unclear. The CDR3 sequence is 17 residues long. Trimming shortened V by 0 bases and J by 0 bases, and 12 bases separated the two germline ends. CDR1 MNHNS and CDR2 SASEGT come from the germline V gene. The CDR3 loop reads CASSEATLKGSYNEQFF. The CDR3 DNA is TGTGCCAGCAGTGAAGCCACCTTAAAAGGCTCCTACAATGAGCAGTTCTTC.

This chain joins TRBV27 and TRBJ2-7; D is perhaps TRBD2 (5 bases). The CDR3 has 14 amino acids. Germline V gene sequence: CDR1 MNHEY, CDR2 SMNVEV (reference sequence). Between the trimmed V and J ends, which lost 8 bases and 6 bases, there was a span of 20 bases. The CDR3 loop is CASGSRDLGSEQYF. DNA of the CDR3: TGTGCCAGCGGATCCCGGGATTTGGGGAGCGAGCAGTACTTC.

The chain recombines TRBV5-6 with TRBJ1-2, with 7 bases identical to TRBD1. The CDR3 totals 13 residues. Germline trimming cut 0 bases from V and 8 bases from J; bases unmatched to any gene: 4. Per germline, CDR1 SGHDT and CDR2 YYEEEE. The CDR3 reads CASSLADRSGYTF. In DNA, the CDR3 is TGTGCCAGCAGCTTGGCGGACAGGAGCGGCTACACCTTC.

The genes are TRBV5-4 and TRBJ2-7, with 8 bases lining up with TRBD1. The CDR3 has 16 amino acids. The germline CDR1 and CDR2 sequences are SGHNT and YYREEE (reference sequence). V dropped 0 bases and J dropped 6; count of bases not matched to a gene: 11. The CDR3 DNA is TGTGCCAGCAGCTTGGACTTAGGGACAGGTGGTTCCGAGCAGTACTTC. It specifies CASSLDLGTGGSEQYF.

The gene calls are TRBV18 and TRBJ2-7; D is possibly TRBD2 (5 bases). CDR3 length: 13 residues. Trimming took 6 bases from V and 0 from J, leaving 9 bases between them. Germline V gene lookup returns CDR1 KGHSH and CDR2 LQKENI. DNA for the CDR3: TGTGCCAGCTCTAGCGTATCCTCCTACGAGCAGTACTTC. Translation: CASSSVSSYEQYF.

In DNA form, the CDR3 reads TGTGCCAGCGGACCTCGGGACAGGGAAGTTGGCACTGAAGCTTTCTTT. Encoded protein: CASGPRDREVGTEAFF. The rearrangement joins TRBV7-9 to TRBJ1-1; 9 bases agree with TRBD1. The length of the CDR3 is 16 residues. The V gene end was trimmed by 8 bases and the J gene end by 4 bases; junction bases not matched to a gene: 14. The germline V gene encodes CDR1 SEHNR and CDR2 FQNEAQ (reference sequence).

The chain is built from TRBV7-9 and TRBJ2-5; D is ambiguous. V dropped 5 bases and J dropped 10 bases, with 23 bases sitting between them. Germline assignment: CDR1 SEHNR and CDR2 FQNEAQ (reference sequence). CDR3 length: 15 amino acids. The CDR3 region is CASSPPLALPSLQYF. The CDR3 coding sequence is TGTGCCAGCAGCCCCCCGTTGGCCCTCCCAAGTCTCCAGTACTTC.

V usage is TRBV5-4 and J usage is TRBJ2-1, with D possibly matching TRBD2 (5 bases). Trimming pared 4 bases from V and 8 bases from J, leaving 10 bases between. In germline, CDR1 is SGHNT, CDR2 YYREEE (reference sequence). CDR3 length equals 12 residues. The CDR3 DNA follows: TGTGCCAGCAGCGACGAGCGGCATGAGCAGTTCTTC. Its translation is CASSDERHEQFF.